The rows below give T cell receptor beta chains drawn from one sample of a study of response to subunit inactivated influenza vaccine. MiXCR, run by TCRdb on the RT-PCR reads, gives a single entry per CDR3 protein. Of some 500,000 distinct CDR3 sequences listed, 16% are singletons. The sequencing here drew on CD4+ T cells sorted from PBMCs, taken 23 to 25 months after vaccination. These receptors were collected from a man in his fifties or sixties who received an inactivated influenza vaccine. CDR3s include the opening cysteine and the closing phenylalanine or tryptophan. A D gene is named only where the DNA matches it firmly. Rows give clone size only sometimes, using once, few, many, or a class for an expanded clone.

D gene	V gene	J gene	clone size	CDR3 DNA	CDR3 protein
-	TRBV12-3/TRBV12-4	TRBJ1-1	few	TGTGCCAGCAGTCCCGGGGGGCATTACACTGAAGCTTTCTTT	CASSPGGHYTEAFF
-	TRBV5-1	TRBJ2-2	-	TGCGCCAGCAGCGGTACGGTACAGGGCCTATCCGGGGAGCTGTTTTTT	CASSGTVQGLSGELFF
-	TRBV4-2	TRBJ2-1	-	TGTGCCAGCAGCCAAGATCGGGCCTCTTTTTTCAATGAGCAGTTCTTC	CASSQDRASFFNEQFF
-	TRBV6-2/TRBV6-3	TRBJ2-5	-	TGTGCCAGCAGCAATAGTAGATCGGGACAAGAGACCCAGTACTTC	CASSNSRSGQETQYF
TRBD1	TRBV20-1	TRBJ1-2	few	TGCAGCGGAGGGGGCGGCTATGGCTACACCTTC	CSGGGGYGYTF
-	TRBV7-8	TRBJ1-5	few	TGTGCCAGCAGTCAAATGCGGGACGGCATACAGCCCCAGCATTTT	CASSQMRDGIQPQHF
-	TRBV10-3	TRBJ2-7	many	TGTGCCATCAGTGGGACTTCGGCGGACGAGCAGTACTTC	CAISGTSADEQYF
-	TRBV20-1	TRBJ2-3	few	TGCAGTGCTAAGGAGGACACAGATACGCAGTATTTT	CSAKEDTDTQYF
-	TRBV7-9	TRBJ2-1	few	TGTGCCAGCAGCCTCTCCGGGGTTAAAGGTGAGCAGTTCTTC	CASSLSGVKGEQFF
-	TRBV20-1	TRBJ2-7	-	TGCAGTGCTAGAGTATTTGGGGGCTCTACCTACGAGCAGTACTTC	CSARVFGGSTYEQYF
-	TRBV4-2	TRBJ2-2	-	TGTGCCAGCAGCCAGGATCCGATCGGTGCAACCACCGGGGAGCTGTTTTTT	CASSQDPIGATTGELFF
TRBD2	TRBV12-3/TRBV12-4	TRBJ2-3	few	TGTGCCAGCCTGTCGGGGGGGTCGGGTCCAGATACGCAGTATTTT	CASLSGGSGPDTQYF
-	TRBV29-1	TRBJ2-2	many	TGCAGCCGTGGTGGGGCGGGCGGGGAGCTGTTTTTT	CSRGGAGGELFF
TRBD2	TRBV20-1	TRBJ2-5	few	TGCAGTGCTCCCCGCTGGGTAGCGGGGGGAGAGAAGACCCAGTACTTC	CSAPRWVAGGEKTQYF
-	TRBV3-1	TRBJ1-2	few	TGTGCCAGCAGCCAAGACAGATTCGGAGATGGCTACACCTTC	CASSQDRFGDGYTF
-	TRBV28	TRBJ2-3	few	TGTGCCAGCAGTTCCCCCCTTTTGGACCTATATTTT	CASSSPLLDLYF
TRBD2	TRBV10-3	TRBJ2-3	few	TGTGCCATCAGCCCGGGACTAGCGAGGTCAGATACGCAGTATTTT	CAISPGLARSDTQYF
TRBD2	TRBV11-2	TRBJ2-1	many	TGTGCCAGCAGCCAATCCGGGACTAGCGGGGGGGCCCACAATGAGCAGTTCTTC	CASSQSGTSGGAHNEQFF